The entry below describes one T cell receptor beta chain. Its target is not known. These data come from a study of Ad26.COV2.S vaccination and SARS-CoV-2 variants. Sequenced by immunoSEQ multiplex PCR; TCRdb stores in-frame clones only, minus some. The sample yields about 410,000 clones, approximately 91% seen once. Per germline, CDR1 SGHRS and CDR2 YFSETQ. The CDR3 consists of 15 residues. The V end lost 3 bases, the J end lost 1 base, and 12 bases lay between the germline ends. Treatment reported: 15 to 20 received Ad26.COV2.S at low or high dose, single or two shots; 5 received placebo; per-sample allocation not given. Samples analyzed were those drawn on day 63 after the first vaccine or placebo injection. Overall study findings and caveats: Substantial post-vaccination breadth of spike-specific CD8+ and CD4+ T cell responses was reported. Placebo recipients trailed vaccine recipients in spike-specific TCR breadth.

The material sequenced was peripheral blood, taken in a trial of Ad26.COV2.S vaccine versus placebo. The receptor's source is a person aged 18-65 years who received the Ad26.COV2.S COVID-19 vaccine or a placebo. V and J are TRBV5-1 and TRBJ2-3, with a tentative D call TRBD1 (5 bases). The CDR3 nucleotides read TGCGCCAGCAGCTCGAGACAGCCCCGCACAGATACGCAGTATTTT. Encoded protein: CASSSRQPRTDTQYF.